The next 8 T cell receptor beta chains were all read from a single sample in a study of blood T cells in healthy people across ages. A second PCR of roughly 7 to 11 cycles used a sample-barcoded 5' primer and a J-beta primer mix. TCRdb re-analysed the 5' RACE reads in MiXCR, keeping a single row per CDR3 protein. Among roughly 680,000 distinct CDR3 sequences listed, roughly half were seen once. Material: blood. These receptors originate from a woman aged 80 or over in good health.

In regard to this clonotype: Being one base from a much bigger clone, this may be a read error. The chain couples TRBV4-1 to TRBJ2-5; no definite D call. The germline V gene encodes CDR1 MGHRA and CDR2 YSYEKL. The CDR3 runs to 16 residues. V was shortened by 1 base and J by 2 bases, with 14 bases between the two germline ends. The CDR3 protein is CASSQGLQFKQETQYF. The CDR3 DNA reads as TGCGCCAGCAGCCAAGGCCTACAGTTTAAACAAGAGACCCAGTACTTC.

The chain combines TRBV20-1 with TRBJ2-3; 8 positions agree with TRBD1. Germline V gene sequence: CDR1 DFQATT, CDR2 SNEGSKA (reference sequence). CDR3 length: 16 amino acids. Unmatched junction bases numbered 14, after V lost 4 bases and J lost 5 bases. The CDR3 DNA follows: TGCAGTGCTACCAACAGACAGGGGCCGCAGCAAGATACGCAGTATTTT. As protein: CSATNRQGPQQDTQYF.

In its sample, this clonotype was seen a few times. The V and J genes are TRBV28 and TRBJ2-7; TRBD2 matches 8 bases. Germline V gene lookup returns CDR1 MDHEN and CDR2 SYDVKM. The CDR3 consists of 15 residues. V shed 3 bases, J shed 2 bases, and the junction held 6 bases outside the gene matches. The CDR3, as DNA: TGTGCCAGCAGTTTGAAGCGGGGGTTAACCTACGAGCAGTACTTC. It translates to CASSLKRGLTYEQYF.

Points on this clonotype: The junction departs from germline at one end; a sequencing error may be responsible. J is TRBJ1-1 and V is TRBV30; perhaps TRBD1 as D (5 bases). From germline, CDR1 is GTSNPN and CDR2 SVGIG (reference sequence). The CDR3 extends over 13 amino acids. The CDR3 is CARSVQGNTEAFF. CDR3 nucleotide sequence: TGTGCCAGGAGTGTTCAGGGGAACACTGAAGCTTTCTTT.

The V gene is TRBV19, the J gene TRBJ2-1; D may be TRBD2 (5 bases). The CDR3 contains 16 residues. Trimming took 6 bases from V and 0 from J, leaving 15 bases between them. The V gene's germline CDR1 is LNHDA and CDR2 SQIVND (reference sequence). Here the CDR3 reads CASSPTRVSSYNEQFF. In nucleotides, the CDR3 is TGTGCCAGTAGCCCCACTAGGGTGAGCTCCTACAATGAGCAGTTCTTC.

The CDR3: CASRGGFMNTEAFF. CDR3 in DNA: TGTGCCAGCCGAGGGGGCTTTATGAACACTGAAGCTTTCTTT. V is TRBV27 and J is TRBJ1-1, with TRBD1 matching 7 bases. The CDR3 extends over 14 amino acids. With V trimmed by 8 bases and J by 0 bases, 6 bases remained unmatched. Germline V gene data show CDR1 as MNHEY and CDR2 as SMNVEV (reference sequence).

This clonotype was seen ten or more times. The genes are TRBV5-1 and TRBJ2-7; possibly TRBD2 for D (6 bases). Germline CDR1 SGHRS, CDR2 YFSETQ. The V and J ends lost 4 bases and 4 bases respectively, with 15 bases between them. The CDR3 has 14 residues. The CDR3 loop is CASSPDSGAYEQYF. The CDR3 bases are TGCGCCAGCAGCCCCGATTCGGGAGCGTACGAGCAGTACTTC.

The chain combines TRBV29-1 with TRBJ2-7; D is undetermined. V was pared by 4 bases and J by 5 bases, with 12 bases between. Germline V lookup: CDR1 SQVTM, CDR2 ANQGSEA. The CDR3 length is 12 residues. The DNA for the CDR3 is TGCAGCGTTGGAATAGATTCCAACGAGCAGTACTTC. This gives the protein CSVGIDSNEQYF.